The entry below describes one T cell receptor (beta chain). This specimen comes from a study of OX40 agonist ivuxolimab in advanced cancers. On the study more broadly: The eligibility criteria allowed prior anti-PD-1, anti-PD-L1 or anti-CTLA-4 therapy, and approximately 42% had some.

Here immunoSEQ multiplex PCR was the method, and the copy in TCRdb shows in-frame clones only, minus some. Of about 100,000 clones listed, approximately 89% are singletons. The CDR3 totals 13 residues. Germline V CDR1 and CDR2: SGHDT, YYEEEE. V was cut by 3 bases and J by 6 bases, with 12 bases left in between. Source: CD4+ or CD8+ T cells sorted from blood, taken in a trial of the OX40 agonist ivuxolimab. V and J are TRBV5-6 and TRBJ1-2, with a possible D match to TRBD1 (5 bases). The TCR comes from an adult with an advanced solid tumor such as melanoma, head and neck, liver or kidney cancer. The CDR3: CASSWTGGHGYTF. The CDR3 DNA is TGTGCCAGCAGCTGGACCGGGGGACATGGCTACACCTTC.